This TCR beta chain derives from a study of cytomegalovirus exposure and HLA in healthy donors. With 60 Vbeta and 13 Jbeta primers, the PCR was carried out. The method was immunoSEQ multiplex PCR; TCRdb's version includes in-frame clones alone and lacks a portion of them. The data contain some 99,000 clones, under 85% of them singletons. Germline V gene data show CDR1 as SGHAT and CDR2 as FQNNGV. V gave up 6 bases and J gave up 1 base, with 9 bases separating them. CDR3 length: 13 residues. Specimen: PBMCs. The TCR sequence derives from a man aged 35 to 55 in good health and CMV-seronegative. J is TRBJ1-1 and V is TRBV11-2, with D perhaps TRBD1 (5 bases). In nucleotides, the CDR3 is TGTGCCAGCAGGGGGACTACGAACACTGAAGCTTTCTTT. Its translation is CASRGTTNTEAFF. Full variable domain (rest looked up from reference TRBV11-2 and TRBJ1-1): EAGVAQSPRYKIIEKRQSVAFWCNPISGHATLYWYQQILGQGPKLLIQFQNNGVVDDSQLPKDRFSAERLKGVDSTLKIQPAKLEDSAVYLCASRGTTNTEAFFGQGTRLTVV.